The clone carrying this T cell receptor beta chain was recorded many times. Its antigen is still unknown. Per the germline V gene, CDR1 is SGHTA and CDR2 is FQGTGA. The junction had 4 bases not matched to a gene; V was cut back by 3 bases and J by 4 bases. The CDR3 sequence is 16 residues long. TCRdb re-called the reads through MiXCR, storing one row per CDR3 protein. Altogether around 440,000 distinct CDR3 sequences are present, roughly 10% being singletons, with the ten largest covering roughly 10%. This entry is derived from a study of T cell repertoires in cytomegalovirus infection. Overall study: Shared public TCR beta signatures pointed to both CMV infection and a matching HLA type. Findings and limits, study-wide: The ex vivo response was dominated by HLA-C-restricted CMV-specific TCR beta clonotypes.

The receptor comes from a human donor in good health (CMV status not recorded). Some clones in this sample may be carry-over from other donors' samples. Material for sequencing was PBMCs. J is TRBJ2-1 and V is TRBV7-3, with TRBD2 identical over 12 bases. This chain's CDR3 is CASSLTSGRGYNEQFF. For the CDR3, the DNA is TGTGCCAGCAGCTTGACTAGCGGGAGAGGTTACAATGAGCAGTTCTTC.